This T cell receptor beta chain was captured in a study of CD8 T cells in Susac syndrome. CDR1 is GTSNPN and CDR2 is SVGIG in the germline V gene (reference sequence). Trimming took 0 bases from V and 6 from J; bases not matched to a gene: 0. CDR3 length: 13 residues. Negative isolation was used for CD8+ and CD4+ T cells and FACS enrichment for TEMRA cells. RNA amounts of roughly 0.45 to 1 ug underwent reverse transcription with random hexamers. TCRdb recomputed calls from the immunoSEQ multiplex PCR reads with MiXCR, one row per CDR3 protein. Seen here are roughly 190,000 distinct CDR3 sequences, over 85% observed once, and the top ten hold approximately 0.1%.

Sequencing was performed on CD4+ T cells from PBMCs. The clonotype originates from a human donor in good health. The rearrangement links TRBV30 to TRBJ2-1; 9 nucleotides align to TRBD2. The CDR3 bases are TGTGCCTGGAGTGTACTAGCGGGCAATGAGCAGTTCTTC. Its translation: CAWSVLAGNEQFF.